These 18 T cell receptor beta chains came from one sample sequenced in a study of blood T cell repertoires in COVID-19. Libraries were prepared by immunoSEQ multiplex PCR; TCRdb keeps only in-frame clonotypes and omits some of them. The sample lists some 21,000 clones; around 80% were seen once. The sequencing sample was made of peripheral blood. Receptor source: a man aged 55-75 years with active COVID-19.

The rearrangement links TRBV12-3 or TRBV12-4 to TRBJ2-6; D not resolved. The CDR3 extends over 13 amino acids. Trimming removed 10 bases at V and 0 bases at J, with 7 bases between. CDR3 sequence: CATSNSGANVLTF. The DNA for the CDR3 is TGTGCCACCTCTAACTCTGGGGCCAACGTCCTGACTTTC.

This sequence joins TRBV6-5 and TRBJ1-1; D remains ambiguous. The CDR3 runs 13 residues. Germline assignment: CDR1 MNHEY and CDR2 SVGAGI. V was clipped by 4 bases and J by 5 bases, with 11 bases between them. CDR3 sequence: CASSFPTGTEAFF. The CDR3 DNA sequence: TGTGCCAGCAGTTTCCCCACGGGAACTGAAGCTTTCTTT.

Written as DNA, the CDR3 is TGCAGCGTTAATCCTAGCGGGAGTAGTACAGATACGCAGTATTTT. Translating it yields CSVNPSGSSTDTQYF. V gene TRBV29-1 combines with J gene TRBJ2-3, with 10 bases matching TRBD2. Unmatched junction bases numbered 8, after V lost 5 bases and J lost 3 bases. Germline V gene lookup returns CDR1 SQVTM and CDR2 ANQGSEA. The CDR3 length is 15 residues.

The gene calls are TRBV27 and TRBJ2-2; a possible D gene is TRBD2 (5 bases). The germline gives CDR1 MNHEY, CDR2 SMNVEV (reference sequence). Trimming took 5 bases from V and 3 from J, leaving 13 bases between them. CDR3 length: 15 amino acids. This CDR3 reads CASSTAADYTGELFF. CDR3 in DNA: TGTGCCAGCAGTACGGCCGCGGACTACACCGGGGAGCTGTTTTTT.

This clone was detected only a few times. J is TRBJ1-6 and V is TRBV2, with 9 bases lining up with TRBD1. Germline V gene lookup returns CDR1 SNHLY and CDR2 FYNNEI. CDR3 length: 15 residues. With V trimmed by 3 bases and J by 7 bases, 4 bases remained unmatched. Here the CDR3 DNA reads TGTGCCAGCAGTGAGGACGGGACAGGGAATTCACCCCTCCACTTT. This codes for CASSEDGTGNSPLHF.

The chain couples TRBV9 to TRBJ2-7, with 7 bases fitting TRBD1. The CDR3 extends over 14 amino acids. Germline lookup yields CDR1 SGDLS and CDR2 YYNGEE. V was clipped by 3 bases and J by 2 bases; unmatched bases: 5. The CDR3: CASSAGGSTYEQYF. Written as DNA, the CDR3 is TGTGCCAGCAGCGCAGGGGGTTCCACCTACGAGCAGTACTTC. The entire variable domain, with the rest obtained from reference TRBV9 and TRBJ2-7, is as follows: DSGVTQTPKHLITATGQRVTLRCSPRSGDLSVYWYQQSLDQGLQFLIQYYNGEERAKGNILERFSAQQFPDLHSELNLSSLELGDSALYFCASSAGGSTYEQYFGPGTRLTVT.

The CDR3: CASSLLARRGNEQFF. In DNA, the CDR3 is TGCGCCAGCAGCTTGTTAGCTAGACGGGGCAATGAGCAGTTCTTC. The chain has TRBV5-1 and TRBJ2-1, with a weak D call TRBD2 (5 bases). The CDR3 has 15 amino acids. CDR1 is SGHRS, CDR2 YFSETQ, per germline. The V gene lost 1 base and the J gene lost 6 bases, with 14 bases spanning the gap.

V is TRBV28 and J is TRBJ1-4; TRBD1 might be the D (5 bases). This CDR3 comprises 14 residues. V lost 7 bases and J lost 9, with 18 bases in between. Per the germline V gene, CDR1 is MDHEN and CDR2 is SYDVKM. The CDR3 region is CASKEIWTIQKLFF. CDR3 DNA sequence: TGTGCCAGCAAGGAAATTTGGACAATCCAAAAACTGTTTTTT.

This sequence joins TRBV15 and TRBJ2-7; TRBD1 agrees at 10 bases. CDR3 length equals 13 residues. In germline, CDR1 is LNHNV, CDR2 YYDKDF (reference sequence). V was pared by 1 base and J by 6 bases, with 0 bases of the junction left unmatched. CDR3 protein: CATSRGQGAEQYF. The CDR3 nucleotides are TGTGCCACCAGCAGAGGACAGGGGGCCGAGCAGTACTTC.

The chain employs TRBV5-1 and TRBJ2-7; 9 positions agree with TRBD1. The CDR3 is 14 residues long. Germline V gene data show CDR1 as SGHRS and CDR2 as YFSETQ. The V and J ends lost 7 bases and 3 bases, in that order; junction bases with no gene match: 8. The CDR3: CASCWRQGDYEQYF. CDR3 nucleotide sequence: TGCGCCAGCTGCTGGAGACAGGGGGACTACGAGCAGTACTTC. Full variable domain (outside the CDR3, taken from reference TRBV5-1 and TRBJ2-7): KAGVTQTPRYLIKTRGQQVTLSCSPISGHRSVSWYQQTPGQGLQFLFEYFSETQRNKGNFPGRFSGRQFSNSRSEMNVSTLELGDSALYLCASCWRQGDYEQYFGPGTRLTVT.

The chain links TRBV5-4 to TRBJ1-2; no definite D call. There are 13 residues in the CDR3. Germline CDR1 reads SGHNT; CDR2 reads YYREEE (reference sequence). Trimming removed 5 bases from V and 5 bases from J, with 13 bases in between. CDR3 nucleotide sequence: TGTGCCAGCAGGGTCGGAGGAACTTATGGCTACACCTTC. This codes for CASRVGGTYGYTF.

The J gene is TRBJ2-5, the V gene TRBV6-1; perhaps TRBD1 as D (5 bases). Germline CDR1 and CDR2: MNHNS and SASEGT. This CDR3 contains 16 residues. V was shortened by 1 base and J by 1 base, with 13 bases between the two germline ends. CDR3 DNA sequence: TGTGCCAGCAGTGAAGGGGCAGGGTCGAGCCAAGAGACCCAGTACTTC. It encodes CASSEGAGSSQETQYF.

The chain couples TRBV29-1 to TRBJ2-3, with 11 bases aligning to TRBD2. The J segment lost 0 bases and the V segment lost 6 bases, leaving 2 bases of the junction unmatched. This CDR3 spans 14 amino acids. Germline V CDR1 and CDR2: SQVTM, ANQGSEA. The CDR3: CSVGTSGSTDTQYF. The CDR3 region has the DNA TGCAGCGTAGGGACTAGCGGTAGCACAGATACGCAGTATTTT.

The J gene is TRBJ2-5, the V gene TRBV7-9; TRBD2 matches 8 bases. Looked up from germline, CDR1 is SEHNR and CDR2 is FQNEAQ (reference sequence). The CDR3 is 16 residues long. Trimming cost V 4 bases and J 2 bases; bases outside gene matches: 9. The CDR3 DNA reads as TGTGCCAGCAGCTCCCCTAGCGGGTTAGCTCAAGAGACCCAGTACTTC. As protein: CASSSPSGLAQETQYF. The variable domain in full, completed from reference TRBV7-9 and TRBJ2-5, reads DTGVSQNPRHKITKRGQNVTFRCDPISEHNRLYWYRQTLGQGPEFLTYFQNEAQLEKSRLLSDRFSAERPKGSFSTLEIQRTEQGDSAMYLCASSSPSGLAQETQYFGPGTRLLVL.

V gene TRBV19 combines with J gene TRBJ2-3, with TRBD2 matching over 15 bases. The CDR3 consists of 20 residues. J lost 4 bases, V lost 5 bases, and 16 bases had no gene match. CDR1 and CDR2 from the germline V gene are LNHDA and SQIVND (reference sequence). The CDR3 DNA is TGTGCCAGTAGTTTAGCCGGACTAGCGGGAGGGCCTGGGAGTGCAGATACGCAGTATTTT. Amino acids: CASSLAGLAGGPGSADTQYF.

The CDR3: CASSDRGGGYGYTF. The CDR3 nucleotides read TGTGCCAGCAGCGACCGCGGGGGTGGGTATGGCTACACCTTC. The genes are TRBV7-8 and TRBJ1-2, with D perhaps TRBD1 (5 bases). The CDR3 contains 14 residues. CDR1 and CDR2 from the germline V gene are SGHVS and FQNEAQ. Trimming pared 5 bases from V and 5 bases from J, leaving 15 bases between.

V usage is TRBV9 and J usage is TRBJ2-5; D unclear. Germline V gene data show CDR1 as SGDLS and CDR2 as YYNGEE. Deletions cut 4 bases from V and 2 bases from J, with 9 bases between. This CDR3 contains 13 residues. CDR3 residues: CASSSHSQETQYF. As DNA, the CDR3 is TGTGCCAGCAGCTCCCACTCTCAAGAGACCCAGTACTTC. The full variable domain, with the rest looked up from reference TRBV9 and TRBJ2-5, is DSGVTQTPKHLITATGQRVTLRCSPRSGDLSVYWYQQSLDQGLQFLIQYYNGEERAKGNILERFSAQQFPDLHSELNLSSLELGDSALYFCASSSHSQETQYFGPGTRLLVL.

This clone was found a few times. The chain combines TRBV11-3 with TRBJ2-7; 7 bases match TRBD1. The germline V gene has CDR1 SGHNT and CDR2 YENEEA. Trimming at V came to 5 bases and at J to 1 base, leaving 5 bases not matched to a gene. The CDR3 runs to 14 residues. The CDR3 is CASSNHRGSYEQYF. CDR3 nucleotide sequence: TGTGCCAGCAGCAACCACAGGGGATCCTACGAGCAGTACTTC.